This record covers a single T cell receptor beta chain. Its target is not known. The entry originates in a study of OX40 agonist ivuxolimab in advanced cancers. As for the study in general: With a range of roughly 20 to 80, age averaged about 59 years, and more than 75% were male. Study-wide points: Expanded peripheral T cell antigen specificity was not determined.

Repertoires were generated with immunoSEQ multiplex PCR, while TCRdb's copy carries only in-frame clones and drops some. The sample includes 52,000 or so clones, about 93% of them seen just once. The CDR3 runs 17 residues. CDR1 is SGHAT and CDR2 is FQNNGV in the germline V gene. Trimming removed 5 bases from V and 2 bases from J; junction bases left unmatched: 7. Patients were ineligible given autoimmune disease history or systemic immunosuppression. The chain joins TRBV11-2 to TRBJ2-1; 12 nucleotides match TRBD2. The specimen was CD4+ or CD8+ T cells sorted from blood, collected in a trial of the OX40 agonist ivuxolimab. The clonotype originates from an adult with an advanced solid tumor such as melanoma, head and neck, liver or kidney cancer. DNA for the CDR3: TGTGCCAGCAGCATACATGGACTAGCGGGAACCTACAATGAGCAGTTCTTC. Translating it yields CASSIHGLAGTYNEQFF.